The clone carrying this TCR beta chain was detected many times. Its antigen is undetermined. The data originate from a study of neurological immune-mediated disorders. Points from the study as a whole: HTLV-1-associated myelopathy had the most TCR clonal expansion, whereas multiple sclerosis had the least (lower than in healthy controls).

Synthesis of cDNA was performed by 5'RACE using 10-nucleotide random UMIs. TCRdb redid the calling of the 5' RACE reads with MiXCR, one entry per CDR3 protein. The sample consists of around 79,000 distinct CDR3 sequences, 13% to 15% of them appearing once. V dropped 1 base and J dropped 11 bases, with 11 bases sitting between them. CDR3 length: 12 residues. Germline V lookup: CDR1 SGHDN, CDR2 FVKESK. A blood bank in Maryland, USA, provided the volunteers who served as healthy controls. Unsorted libraries were generated from 2 million PBMCs held at -80 degrees C. Sequenced input: PBMCs. The clonotype comes from a woman aged 50 to 65 in good health. This rearrangement joins TRBV14 to TRBJ1-2; no reliable D call. The chain's CDR3 is CASSQGEKIYTF. Written as DNA, the CDR3 is TGTGCCAGCAGCCAAGGGGAGAAGATTTACACCTTC.